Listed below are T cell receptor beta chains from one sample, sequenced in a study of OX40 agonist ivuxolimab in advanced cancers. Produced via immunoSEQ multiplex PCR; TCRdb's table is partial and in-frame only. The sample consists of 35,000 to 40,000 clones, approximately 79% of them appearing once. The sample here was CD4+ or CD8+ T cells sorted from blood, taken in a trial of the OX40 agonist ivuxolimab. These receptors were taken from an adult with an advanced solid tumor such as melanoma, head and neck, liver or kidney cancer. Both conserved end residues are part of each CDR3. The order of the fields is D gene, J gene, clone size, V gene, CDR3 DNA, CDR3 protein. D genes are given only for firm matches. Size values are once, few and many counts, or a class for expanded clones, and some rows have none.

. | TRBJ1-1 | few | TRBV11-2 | TGTGCCAGCAGCTTAGATCGTGTTTACACTGAAGCTTTCTTT | CASSLDRVYTEAFF
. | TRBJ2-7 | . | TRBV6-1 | TGTGCCAGCAGTGAAGCAAGGGTATACGAGCAGTACTTC | CASSEARVYEQYF
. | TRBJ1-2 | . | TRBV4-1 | TGCGCCAGCAGCCAAGTGGGGACCCAAGGTAACTATGGCTACACCTTC | CASSQVGTQGNYGYTF
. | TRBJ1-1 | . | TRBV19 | TGTGCCAGTAGTAGAGGGGCGGGGACTGAAGCTTTCTTT | CASSRGAGTEAFF
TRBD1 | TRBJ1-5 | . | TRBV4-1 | TGCGCCAGCAGTAGACAGGGTTTCAATCAGCCCCAGCATTTT | CASSRQGFNQPQHF
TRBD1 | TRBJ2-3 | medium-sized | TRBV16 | TGTGCCAGCAGTTCCAACAGGGGTCCCACAGATACGCAGTATTTT | CASSSNRGPTDTQYF
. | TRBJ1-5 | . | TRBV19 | TGTGCCAGTAGTAAGAAGGGAAGGTATAGCAATCAGCCCCAGCATTTT | CASSKKGRYSNQPQHF
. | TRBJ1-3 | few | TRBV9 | TGTGCCAGCAGCCCCCACTCTGGAAACACCATATATTTT | CASSPHSGNTIYF
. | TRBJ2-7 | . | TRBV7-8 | TGTGCCAGCAGTCGACGCCCCACCATGGGCTCCTACGAGCAGTACTTC | CASSRRPTMGSYEQYF
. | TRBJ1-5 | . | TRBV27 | TGTGCCAGCAGTTTCGACTCTCATCAGCCCCAGCATTTT | CASSFDSHQPQHF
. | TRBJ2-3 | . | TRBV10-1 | TGCGCCAGCAGTTCGGGGGATACGCAGTATTTT | CASSSGDTQYF
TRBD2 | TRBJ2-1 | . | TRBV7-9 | TGTGCCAGCAGCTTACCCCATAGACTAGCGGGATCAAAGGGTGAGCAGTTCTTC | CASSLPHRLAGSKGEQFF
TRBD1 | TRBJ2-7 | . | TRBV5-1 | TGCGCCAGTCGGGACAGCTTCTACGAGCAGTACTTC | CASRDSFYEQYF
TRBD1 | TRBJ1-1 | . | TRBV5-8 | TGTGCCAGCAGCGCGGACAGGGGGAACACTGAAGCTTTCTTT | CASSADRGNTEAFF
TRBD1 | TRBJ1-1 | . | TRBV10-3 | TGTGCCATCAGTGAGACAGGGGCCCACACTGAAGCTTTCTTT | CAISETGAHTEAFF
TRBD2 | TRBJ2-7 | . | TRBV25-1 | TGTGCCAGCAGTGAATATGCGGGGGGCTTTGAGCAGTACTTC | CASSEYAGGFEQYF
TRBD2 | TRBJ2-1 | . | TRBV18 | TGTGCCAGCTCACAGTCAGGGACTAGCGGGAGCCCTGGCCGTGAGCAGTTCTTC | CASSQSGTSGSPGREQFF
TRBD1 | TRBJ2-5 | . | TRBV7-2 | TGTGCCAGCAGCCCGGTAGGACAGGGAGGTGAGACCCAGTACTTC | CASSPVGQGGETQYF
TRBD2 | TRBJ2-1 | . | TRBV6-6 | TGTGCCAGCAGTTATCCGGGGACTAGTTATGAGCAGTTCTTC | CASSYPGTSYEQFF
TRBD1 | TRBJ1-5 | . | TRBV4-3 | TGCGCCAGCAGCCAGACTCGGACAGGCACTTCGCCCCAGCATTTT | CASSQTRTGTSPQHF
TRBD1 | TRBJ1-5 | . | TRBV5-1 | TGCGCCAGCAGCTCTCAGGGGGGCAATCAGCCCCAGCATTTT | CASSSQGGNQPQHF
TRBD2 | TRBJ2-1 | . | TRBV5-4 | TGTGCCAGCAGCTTCCCTAGCGGGAGCTCGATGAATGAGCAGTTCTTC | CASSFPSGSSMNEQFF
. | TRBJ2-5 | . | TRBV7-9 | TGTGCCAGCAGCTTAGCCCGGGAGACCCAGTACTTC | CASSLARETQYF
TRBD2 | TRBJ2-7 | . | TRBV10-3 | TGTGCCATCAGCGCACGGGGGGGGCCCTCCTACGAGCAGTACTTC | CAISARGGPSYEQYF
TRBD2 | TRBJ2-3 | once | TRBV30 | TGTGCCTGGGGGACTAGCGGGAGAAGCACAGATACGCAGTATTTT | CAWGTSGRSTDTQYF
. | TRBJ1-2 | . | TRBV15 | TGTGCCACCAGCCAGGGCATGACAGTATCTAACTATGGCTACACCTTC | CATSQGMTVSNYGYTF
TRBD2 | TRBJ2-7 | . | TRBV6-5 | TGTGCCAGCAGTTGGGGAACTAGCGGGATTTCCTACGAGCAGTACTTC | CASSWGTSGISYEQYF
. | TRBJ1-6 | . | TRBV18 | TGTGCCAGCTCACCCGAGGGCCAGGGGTCACCCCTCCACTTT | CASSPEGQGSPLHF
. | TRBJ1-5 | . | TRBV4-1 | TGCGCCAGCAGCCAAGAAAATAACAATCAGCCCCAGCATTTT | CASSQENNNQPQHF
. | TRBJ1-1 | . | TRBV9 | TGTGCCAGCAGCGTTAGCCAGGGAGAGATAGCTTTCTTT | CASSVSQGEIAFF
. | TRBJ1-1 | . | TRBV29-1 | TGCACCGGGCGGGAGGGGCCGAACACTGAAGCTTTCTTT | CTGREGPNTEAFF
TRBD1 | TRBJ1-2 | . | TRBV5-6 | TGTGCCAGCAGCTCCCCGGCGGGACAGTTCTATGGCTACACCTTC | CASSSPAGQFYGYTF
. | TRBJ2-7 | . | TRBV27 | TGTGCCAGCAGTTTATCGGCAGGCTCCTACGAGCAGTACTTC | CASSLSAGSYEQYF
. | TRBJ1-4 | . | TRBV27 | TGTGCCAGCAGTGTAAACAGTTTACTGAATGAAAAACTGTTTTTT | CASSVNSLLNEKLFF
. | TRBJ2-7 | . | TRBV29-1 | TGCAGCGCCGGAGGGGACTACGAGCAGTACTTC | CSAGGDYEQYF
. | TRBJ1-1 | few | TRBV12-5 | TGTGCTAGTGGCTTTGCTGACTTGAACACTGAAGCTTTCTTT | CASGFADLNTEAFF
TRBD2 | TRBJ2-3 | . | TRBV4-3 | TGCGCCAGCAGCCAAGTAGTGAGCGGGGCTATAGGCACAGATACGCAGTATTTT | CASSQVVSGAIGTDTQYF
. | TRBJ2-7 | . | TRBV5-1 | TGCGCCAGCAGCTTGAGGGCAACGACGGCGATTCACTTCTACGAGCAGTACTTC | CASSLRATTAIHFYEQYF
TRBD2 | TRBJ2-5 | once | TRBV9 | TGTGCCAGCAGCGTGACTAGCGGGAGGTCTGAGACCCAGTACTTC | CASSVTSGRSETQYF
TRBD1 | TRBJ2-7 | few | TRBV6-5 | TGTGCCAGCACCCGGACAGGCCTCTCCTACGAGCAGTACTTC | CASTRTGLSYEQYF
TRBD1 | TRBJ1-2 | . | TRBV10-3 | TGTGCCAGCGCGACAGGGGAAGAGGATGGCTACACCTTC | CASATGEEDGYTF